A single sample gave rise to the 4 T cell receptor beta chains below, sequenced in a study of cytomegalovirus exposure and HLA in healthy donors. PCR amplification relied on 60 Vbeta primers (plus 13 Jbeta primers). Clones were read by immunoSEQ multiplex PCR, and TCRdb kept only the in-frame ones, dropping some. The sample includes about 110,000 clones, more than 9.5% seen only once; the top ten take roughly 16%. The specimen sequenced was PBMCs. The source is a man aged 35-49 years in good health and CMV-seropositive.

The gene calls are TRBV5-1 and TRBJ1-1, with D tentatively TRBD1 (5 bases). Germline V gene sequence: CDR1 SGHRS, CDR2 YFSETQ. Trimming removed 8 bases at V and 0 bases at J, with 20 bases between. The CDR3 sequence is 16 residues long. CDR3 sequence reads: CASTTGTAWMNTEAFF. The CDR3 DNA reads TGCGCCAGTACTACCGGGACTGCCTGGATGAACACTGAAGCTTTCTTT.

The chain carries TRBV4-1 and TRBJ2-1; 7 nucleotides line up with TRBD2. Germline loops: CDR1 MGHRA, CDR2 YSYEKL. This CDR3 has 18 residues. Losses at the gene ends were 0 bases for V and 6 bases for J; bases not matched to a gene: 14. This chain's CDR3 is CASSQDQTASGGFNEQFF. For the CDR3, the DNA is TGCGCCAGCAGCCAAGATCAGACGGCTAGCGGAGGGTTCAATGAGCAGTTCTTC.

The J gene is TRBJ1-1, the V gene TRBV7-8, with D unclear. The V gene lost 5 bases and the J gene lost 11 bases, with 27 bases spanning the gap. In germline, CDR1 is SGHVS, CDR2 FQNEAQ. The CDR3 runs 16 residues. Here the CDR3 DNA reads TGTGCCAGCAGCCGAAGTGCAGGAACTGAGAGGGAAATGGCTTTCTTT. Its translation: CASSRSAGTEREMAFF.

This clone was observed a handful of times. This chain links TRBV2 with TRBJ2-2, with TRBD2 matching over 11 bases. Germline V gene sequence: CDR1 SNHLY, CDR2 FYNNEI. With V trimmed by 4 bases and J by 3 bases, 1 base remained unmatched. The CDR3 is 15 amino acids. Written as DNA, the CDR3 is TGTGCCAGCAGTGTGGGACTAGCGGACACCGGGGAGCTGTTTTTT. Translating gives CASSVGLADTGELFF.